Described below is a single T cell receptor beta chain sequence and its context. Its antigen remains unidentified. This may stem from a read error, because a much larger clone lies one nucleotide away. The source of the sample is a study of CD8+CD57+ T cells in acquired aplastic anemia. Notes on the study in general: CD8+ Simpson's diversity showed no significant patient-control difference.

Germline values: CDR1 MGHRA, CDR2 YSYEKL. CDR3 size: 13 residues. CDR3 and TCR beta VDJ profiling relied on genomic DNA as the template. TCRdb re-called the reads through MiXCR, storing one row per CDR3 protein. In the table there are under 250,000 distinct CDR3 sequences, around 45% of which are singletons. Selection for sequencing was limited to patients who had shown CD8+CD57+ cell expansion by flow cytometry. The gene calls are TRBV4-1 and TRBJ1-2; possible D gene TRBD1, 5 bases. The clonotype originates from a human donor with aplastic anemia. Sequences were obtained from sorted CD4+, CD8+, or CD8+CD57+ T cells (not recorded which) from PBMCs. DNA of the CDR3: TGCACCAGCAGCCAAAGACAGAATTATGGCTACACCTTC. The encoded protein is CTSSQRQNYGYTF.